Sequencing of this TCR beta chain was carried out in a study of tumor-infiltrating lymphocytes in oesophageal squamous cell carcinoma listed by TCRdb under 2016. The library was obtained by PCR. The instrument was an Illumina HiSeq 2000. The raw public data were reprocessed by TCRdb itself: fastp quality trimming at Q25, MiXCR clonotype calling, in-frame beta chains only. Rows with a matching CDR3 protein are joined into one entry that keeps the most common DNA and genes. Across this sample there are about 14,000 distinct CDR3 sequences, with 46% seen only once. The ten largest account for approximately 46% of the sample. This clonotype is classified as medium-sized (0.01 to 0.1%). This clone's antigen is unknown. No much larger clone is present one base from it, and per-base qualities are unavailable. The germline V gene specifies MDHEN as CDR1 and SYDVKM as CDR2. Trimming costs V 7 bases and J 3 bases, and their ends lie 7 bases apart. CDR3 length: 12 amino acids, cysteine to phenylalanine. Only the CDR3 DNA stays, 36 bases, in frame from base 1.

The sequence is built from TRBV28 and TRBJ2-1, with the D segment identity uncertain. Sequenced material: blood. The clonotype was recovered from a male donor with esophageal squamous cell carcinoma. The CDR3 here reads CASNQNYNEQFF. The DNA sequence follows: TGTGCCAGCAATCAAAACTACAATGAGCAGTTCTTC.